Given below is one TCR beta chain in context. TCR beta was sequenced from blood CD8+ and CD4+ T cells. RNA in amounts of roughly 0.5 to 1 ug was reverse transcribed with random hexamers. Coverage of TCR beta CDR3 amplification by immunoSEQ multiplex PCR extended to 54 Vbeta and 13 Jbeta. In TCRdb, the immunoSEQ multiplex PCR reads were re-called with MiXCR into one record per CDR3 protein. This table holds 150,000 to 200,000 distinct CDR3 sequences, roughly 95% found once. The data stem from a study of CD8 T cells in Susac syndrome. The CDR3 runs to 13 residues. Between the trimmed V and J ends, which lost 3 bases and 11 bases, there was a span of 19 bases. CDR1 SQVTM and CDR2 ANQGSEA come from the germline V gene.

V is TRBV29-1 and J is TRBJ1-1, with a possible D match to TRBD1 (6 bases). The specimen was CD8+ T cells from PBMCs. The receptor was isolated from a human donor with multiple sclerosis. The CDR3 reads CSVEAGRGNTAFF. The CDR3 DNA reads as TGCAGCGTTGAGGCAGGGAGGGGGAATACGGCTTTCTTT.